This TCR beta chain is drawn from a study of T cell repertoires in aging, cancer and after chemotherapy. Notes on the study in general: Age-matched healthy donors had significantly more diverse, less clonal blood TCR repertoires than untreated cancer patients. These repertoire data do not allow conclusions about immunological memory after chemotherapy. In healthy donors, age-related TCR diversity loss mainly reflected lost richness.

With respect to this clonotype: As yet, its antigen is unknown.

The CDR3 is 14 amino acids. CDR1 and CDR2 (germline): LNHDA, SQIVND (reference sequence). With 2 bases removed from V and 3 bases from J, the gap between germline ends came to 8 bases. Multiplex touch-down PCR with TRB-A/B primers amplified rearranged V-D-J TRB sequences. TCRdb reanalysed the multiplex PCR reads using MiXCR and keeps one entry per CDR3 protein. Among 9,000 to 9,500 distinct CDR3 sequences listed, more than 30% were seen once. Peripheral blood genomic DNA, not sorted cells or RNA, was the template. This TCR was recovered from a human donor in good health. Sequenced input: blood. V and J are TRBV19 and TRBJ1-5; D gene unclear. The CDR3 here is CASSISRTNQPQHF. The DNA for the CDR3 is TGTGCCAGTAGTATAAGTAGAACCAATCAGCCCCAGCATTTT.